This TCR beta chain was profiled in a study of regulatory T cells in long-lasting Graves disease. Study-level points and caveats: TRBV28, TRBJ1-2 and TRBJ2-5 emerged as the favored segments in persistent disease.

The germline V gene encodes CDR1 LNHDA and CDR2 SQIVND (reference sequence). The CDR3 is made up of 13 amino acids. V shed 3 bases and J shed 0 bases, with 6 bases lying between them. This clonotype was seen a few times. As yet, its antigen is unknown. Arm-PCR of CDR3 regions and iRepertoire HTBI primers were used to build TCR beta libraries. Each CDR3 protein is one row after TCRdb ran MiXCR on the multiplex PCR reads. The sample records fewer than 500,000 distinct CDR3 sequences, about a sixth being singletons. Time point specified: newly diagnosed GD, antithyroid drugs for less than 3 months. PBMCs were the source of the RNA used for TCR sequencing. These sequences were also reported in another study, on T cells in Graves' hyperthyroidism and ophthalmopathy. That study reports: Patients showing uncontrolled infection, other autoimmune disease, pregnancy or lactation were ineligible. When the TCR CDR3 underwent first-round RT-PCR, the HTBI primer set was used. Prediction of ophthalmopathy progression came a median about 6 months pre-onset.

This chain connects TRBV19 to TRBJ2-7, with D uncertain. This receptor was taken from a man aged 35 to 55 with Graves disease. The source material was peripheral blood mononuclear cells (PBMCs), sampled at new diagnosis, from a patient treated with antithyroid drugs. CDR3 protein: CASSIVNSYEQYF. The CDR3 DNA reads TGTGCCAGTAGTATTGTCAACTCCTACGAGCAGTACTTC.